This entry describes one TCR beta chain. Its antigen is not known. This entry is derived from a study of a mutant IDH1 vaccine in newly diagnosed glioma. The V end lost 5 bases, the J end lost 3 bases, and 17 bases lay between the germline ends. This CDR3 comprises 15 residues. Germline values: CDR1 SEHNR, CDR2 FQNEAQ (reference sequence). The study's findings and limits: Patients showed vaccine-induced immune responses at a rate of 90% to 95%.

Profiled with immunoSEQ multiplex PCR; TCRdb holds only in-frame clones, not every one. This sample has tens of thousands of clones; roughly 77% occur once, and the top ten carry approximately 8.1%. The time point is: week 23, last vaccination. All doses held 300 ug of mutant IDH1 20-mer peptide, with topical imiquimod. The chain couples TRBV7-9 to TRBJ2-7; D tentatively reads TRBD1 or TRBD2 (6 bases each). The sequence came from a woman aged 40 to 50 with glioma. Some clones in this sample may be carry-over from other donors' samples. This specimen was PBMCs, taken from a glioma patient whose treatment included an IDH1 peptide vaccine. The CDR3 region is CASSPRGGPDYEQYF. The CDR3 DNA sequence: TGTGCCAGCAGCCCAAGAGGGGGGCCGGACTACGAGCAGTACTTC. Drawing the rest from reference TRBV7-9 and TRBJ2-7, the complete variable domain is DTGVSQNPRHKITKRGQNVTFRCDPISEHNRLYWYRQTLGQGPEFLTYFQNEAQLEKSRLLSDRFSAERPKGSFSTLEIQRTEQGDSAMYLCASSPRGGPDYEQYFGPGTRLTVT.